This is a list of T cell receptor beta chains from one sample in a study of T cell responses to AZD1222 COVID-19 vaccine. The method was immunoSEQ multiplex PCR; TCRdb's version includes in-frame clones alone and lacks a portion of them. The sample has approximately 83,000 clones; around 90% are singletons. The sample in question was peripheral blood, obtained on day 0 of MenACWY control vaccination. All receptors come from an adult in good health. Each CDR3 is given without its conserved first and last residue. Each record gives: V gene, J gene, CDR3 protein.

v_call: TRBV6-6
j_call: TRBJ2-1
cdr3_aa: AVIQGGGGNEQF

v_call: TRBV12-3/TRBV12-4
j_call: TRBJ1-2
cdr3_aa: ASGGEGYGYT

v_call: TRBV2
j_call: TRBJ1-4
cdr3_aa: ASRRALFATNEKLF

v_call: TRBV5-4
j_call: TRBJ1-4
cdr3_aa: ASSSQLTNEKLF

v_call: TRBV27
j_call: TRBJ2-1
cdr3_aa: ASSLFPGSSSYNEQF

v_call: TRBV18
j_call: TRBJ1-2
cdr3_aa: ASSPGGVRRHYGYT

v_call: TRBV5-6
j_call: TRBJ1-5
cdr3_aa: ASSLFVGDRGNQPQH

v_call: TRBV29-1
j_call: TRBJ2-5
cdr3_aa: SVELAGMETQY

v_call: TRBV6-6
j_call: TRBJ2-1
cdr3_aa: ASSYFSSPNNEQF

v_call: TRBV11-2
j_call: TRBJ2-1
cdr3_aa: ASSLDGIYEQF

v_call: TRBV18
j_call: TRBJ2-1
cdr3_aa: ASSPPPWRERAYNEQF

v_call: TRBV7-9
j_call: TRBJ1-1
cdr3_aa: ASSFLTGVNTEAF

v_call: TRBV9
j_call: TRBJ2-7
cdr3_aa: ASSADPQTNNNYEQY

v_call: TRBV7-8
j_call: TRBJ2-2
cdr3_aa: ASSPTSGRSSGELF

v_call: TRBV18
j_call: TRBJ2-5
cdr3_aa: ASSSDVQETQY

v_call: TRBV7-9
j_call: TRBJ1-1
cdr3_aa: ASSFRGNTEAF

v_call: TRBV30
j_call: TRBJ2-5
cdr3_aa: AHQTTGQETQY

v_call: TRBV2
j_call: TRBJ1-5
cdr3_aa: ASNQRESVVAQH

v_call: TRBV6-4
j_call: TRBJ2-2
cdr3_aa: ASSPNSGNLVGELF

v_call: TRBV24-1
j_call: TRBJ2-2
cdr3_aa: AAGSRIGELF

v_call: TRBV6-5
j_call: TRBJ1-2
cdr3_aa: ASSYRTGSYGYT

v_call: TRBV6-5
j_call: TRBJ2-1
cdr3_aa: ASSYPLAGVHNEQF

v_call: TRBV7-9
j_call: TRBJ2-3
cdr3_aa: ASSLTGISTDTQY

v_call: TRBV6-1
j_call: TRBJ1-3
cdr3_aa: ASSDPTGNTIY

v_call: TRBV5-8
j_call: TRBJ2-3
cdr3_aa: ASSLFAGTSTDTQY

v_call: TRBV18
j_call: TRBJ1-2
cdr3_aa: ASSVSTGSYT

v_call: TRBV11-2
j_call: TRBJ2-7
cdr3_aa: ASIQTGVTYEQY

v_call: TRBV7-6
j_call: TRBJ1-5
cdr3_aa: ASSLGAGQPQH

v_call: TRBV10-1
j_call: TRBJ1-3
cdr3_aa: ASHTGHDGGYTIY

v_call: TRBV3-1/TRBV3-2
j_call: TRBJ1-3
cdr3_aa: ASSQTPRGLKNTIY

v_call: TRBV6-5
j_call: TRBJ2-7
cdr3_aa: ASSRPAGGRYEQY

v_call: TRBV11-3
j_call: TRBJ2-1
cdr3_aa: ASSRGTSGRDEQF

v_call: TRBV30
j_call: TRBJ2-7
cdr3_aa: AWSGLAGTLEHPPYEQY

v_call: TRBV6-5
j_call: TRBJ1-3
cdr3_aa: ASSGGFGNTIY

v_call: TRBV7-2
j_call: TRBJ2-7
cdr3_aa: ASSRTDYYEQY

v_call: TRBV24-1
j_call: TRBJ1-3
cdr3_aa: ATSDGGTADRNTIY